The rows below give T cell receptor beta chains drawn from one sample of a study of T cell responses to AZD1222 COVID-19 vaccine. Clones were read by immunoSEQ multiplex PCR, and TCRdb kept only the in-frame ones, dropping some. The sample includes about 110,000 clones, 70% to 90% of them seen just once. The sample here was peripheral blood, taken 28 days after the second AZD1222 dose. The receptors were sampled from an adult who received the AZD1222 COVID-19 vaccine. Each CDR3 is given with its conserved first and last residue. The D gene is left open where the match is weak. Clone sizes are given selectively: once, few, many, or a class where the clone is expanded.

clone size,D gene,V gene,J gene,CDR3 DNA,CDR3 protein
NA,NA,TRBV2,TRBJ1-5,TGTGCCAGCAGGCCCGGATCTGGGGGACAGCCCCAGCATTTT,CASRPGSGGQPQHF
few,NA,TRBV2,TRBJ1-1,TGTGCCAGCCGCCCCGGGGGGAACACTGAAGCTTTCTTT,CASRPGGNTEAFF
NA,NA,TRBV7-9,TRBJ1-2,TGTGCCAGCAGCGTGGACAGTAACTATGGCTACACCTTC,CASSVDSNYGYTF
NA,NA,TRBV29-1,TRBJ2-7,TGCAGCGTTGGGGGGCAGGGGCGCGAGCAGTACTTC,CSVGGQGREQYF
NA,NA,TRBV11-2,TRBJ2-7,TGTGCCAGCAGCCCCGGGACACTGACCTACGAGCAGTACTTC,CASSPGTLTYEQYF
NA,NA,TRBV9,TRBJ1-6,TGTGCCAGCAGCGTAGCCCCAGGCCGGGTTATGCAATCACCCCTCCACTTT,CASSVAPGRVMQSPLHF
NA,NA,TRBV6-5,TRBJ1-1,TGTGCCAGCAGTTACTTATCGGGGAACACTGAAGCTTTCTTT,CASSYLSGNTEAFF
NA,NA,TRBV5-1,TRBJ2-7,TGCGCCAGCAGCCCGTACGGGGGCTCCTACGAGCAGTACTTC,CASSPYGGSYEQYF
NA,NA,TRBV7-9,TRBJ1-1,TGTGCCAGCAGCTTATTAGGGGAGGGCACTGAAGCTTTCTTT,CASSLLGEGTEAFF
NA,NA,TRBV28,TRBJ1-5,TGTGCCAGCAGTTTGGGGACTTCCAATCAGCCCCAGCATTTT,CASSLGTSNQPQHF
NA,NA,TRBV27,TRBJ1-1,TGTGCCAGCAGTTTTGGGGGAGGCACTGAAGCTTTCTTT,CASSFGGGTEAFF
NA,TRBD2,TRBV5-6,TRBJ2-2,TGTGCCAGCAGCGACAGACGTCGCGGGGGGATCTCCGGGGAGCTGTTTTTT,CASSDRRRGGISGELFF
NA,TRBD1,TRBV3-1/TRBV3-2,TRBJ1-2,TGTGCCAGCAGCCAAGATCAGGGGGCTCATGGCTACACCTTC,CASSQDQGAHGYTF
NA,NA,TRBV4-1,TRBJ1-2,TGCGCCAGCAGCCACCGACAGAGAGCTAACTATGGCTACACCTTC,CASSHRQRANYGYTF
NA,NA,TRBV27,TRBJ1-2,TGTGCCAGCAGTGGGCAGCACTATGGCTACACCTTC,CASSGQHYGYTF
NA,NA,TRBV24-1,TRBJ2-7,TGTGCCACCAGTGACCCCACTAGGAGCTACGAGCAGTACTTC,CATSDPTRSYEQYF
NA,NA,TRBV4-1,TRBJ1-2,TGCGCCAGCAGCGAATATGACAGGCAGATTTTCCACACCTTC,CASSEYDRQIFHTF
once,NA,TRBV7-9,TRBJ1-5,TGTGCCAGCAGCCCCTCGGGAGGGGGGGTACAGCCCCAGCATTTT,CASSPSGGGVQPQHF
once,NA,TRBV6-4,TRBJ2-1,TGTGCCAGCAGCCCCGGAGCCCGCTACAATGAGCAGTTCTTC,CASSPGARYNEQFF
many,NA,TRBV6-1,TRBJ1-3,TGTGCCAGCAGTGAATCCTTGACAGGCTCTGGAAACACCATATATTTT,CASSESLTGSGNTIYF
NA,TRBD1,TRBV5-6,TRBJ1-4,TGTGCCAGCACCGAAGGACCCCCGGGACAGAATAATGAAAAACTGTTTTTT,CASTEGPPGQNNEKLFF
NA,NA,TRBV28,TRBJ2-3,TGTGCCAGCAGTTTAAGGGGCGGGAAACCCACAGATACGCAGTATTTT,CASSLRGGKPTDTQYF
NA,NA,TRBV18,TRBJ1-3,TGTGCCAGCTCCGCCAGCCTAGGGACATCTGACTCTGGAAACACCATATATTTT,CASSASLGTSDSGNTIYF
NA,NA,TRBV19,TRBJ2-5,TGTGCCAGTAGTATCGCCCTCTCAGGGACCCAGTACTTC,CASSIALSGTQYF
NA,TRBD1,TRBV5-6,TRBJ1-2,TGTGCCACCACCACAGGGGACGCTGGCTACACCTTC,CATTTGDAGYTF
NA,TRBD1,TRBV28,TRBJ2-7,TGTGCCAGCACCGTCCCGGGACAGTCCTACGAGCAGTACTTC,CASTVPGQSYEQYF
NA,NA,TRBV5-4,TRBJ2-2,TGTGCCAGCAGCTCGCCGCAGGGTCCCGGGGAGCTGTTTTTT,CASSSPQGPGELFF
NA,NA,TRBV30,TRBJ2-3,TGTGCCTGGAGGGGAGAACTGATCACAGATACGCAGTATTTT,CAWRGELITDTQYF
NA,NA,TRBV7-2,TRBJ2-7,TGTGCCAGCAGCTTGGACCAAACAACCGAGCAGTACTTC,CASSLDQTTEQYF
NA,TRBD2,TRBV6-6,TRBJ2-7,TGTGCCAGCAGACTAGCGGGGGGGCCTCTCGAGCAGTACTTC,CASRLAGGPLEQYF
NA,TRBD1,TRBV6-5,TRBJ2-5,TGTGCCAGCACTGGACAGGGGCAGGAGACCCAGTACTTC,CASTGQGQETQYF
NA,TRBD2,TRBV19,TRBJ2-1,TGTGCCAGTAGACCCCAGACTAGCGGGGGGGATGAGCAGTTCTTC,CASRPQTSGGDEQFF
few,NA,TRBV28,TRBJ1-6,TGTGCCAGCAGTTTTGCTCCCTCGGGGGCAGCGAATTCACCCCTCCACTTT,CASSFAPSGAANSPLHF
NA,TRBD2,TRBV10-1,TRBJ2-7,TGCGCCAGCAGTGAGGGACTAGCGGGGTACGAGCAGTACTTC,CASSEGLAGYEQYF
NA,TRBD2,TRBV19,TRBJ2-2,TGTGCCAGTAGGATCTCTGGACTAGCGGGAGGAACCGGGGAGCTGTTTTTT,CASRISGLAGGTGELFF
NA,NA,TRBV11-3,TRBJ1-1,TGTGCCAGCAGCTTAGAAGGAACCGGAACTTACACTGAAGCTTTCTTT,CASSLEGTGTYTEAFF
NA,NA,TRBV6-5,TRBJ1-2,TGTGCCAGCAGTTACGGAGGGGGGCGAAACTATGGCTACACCTTC,CASSYGGGRNYGYTF
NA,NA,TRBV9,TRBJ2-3,TGTGCCAGCAGCGTAGTGGGGGACGGCACAGATACGCAGTATTTT,CASSVVGDGTDTQYF
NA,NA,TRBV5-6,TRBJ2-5,TGTGCCAGCAGGCATACACTCACTTTCGCCGGGACAAAAGAGACCCAGTACTTC,CASRHTLTFAGTKETQYF
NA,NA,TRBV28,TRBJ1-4,TGTGCCAGCATTCCAACCCAGGGACAAGACGTCGAAAAACTGTTTTTT,CASIPTQGQDVEKLFF
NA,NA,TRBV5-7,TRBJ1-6,TGTGCCAGCAGCTTGGGAACTGCGCCGGGTTCACCCCTCCACTTT,CASSLGTAPGSPLHF
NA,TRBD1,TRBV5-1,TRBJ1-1,TGCGCCAGCAGCTCCGGACAGGGAACTGAAGCTTTCTTT,CASSSGQGTEAFF
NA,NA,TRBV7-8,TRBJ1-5,TGTGCCAGCAGCTTAGCGGGCCGAGGGGTTCAGCCCCAGCATTTT,CASSLAGRGVQPQHF
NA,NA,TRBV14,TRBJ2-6,TGTGCCAGCAGCGCAATCGGACGGACAAACTCTGGGGCCAACGTCCTGACTTTC,CASSAIGRTNSGANVLTF
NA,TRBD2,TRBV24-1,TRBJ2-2,TGTGCCACCAGTGATTCGACTAGCGCATCGAACACCGGGGAGCTGTTTTTT,CATSDSTSASNTGELFF
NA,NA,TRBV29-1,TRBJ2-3,TGCAGCGTTGAGAGGGGTTGGACAGATACGCAGTATTTT,CSVERGWTDTQYF
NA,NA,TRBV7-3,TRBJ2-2,TGTGCCAGCAGCTTAAGCGGGACCACCGGGGAGCTGTTTTTT,CASSLSGTTGELFF
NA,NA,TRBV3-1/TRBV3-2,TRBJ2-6,TGTGCCAGCAGCCTAGGAATCTCTGGGGCCAACGTCCTGACTTTC,CASSLGISGANVLTF
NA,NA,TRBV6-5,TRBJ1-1,TGTGCCAGCAGATCCTTAGACGGGTCTGAAGCTTTCTTT,CASRSLDGSEAFF